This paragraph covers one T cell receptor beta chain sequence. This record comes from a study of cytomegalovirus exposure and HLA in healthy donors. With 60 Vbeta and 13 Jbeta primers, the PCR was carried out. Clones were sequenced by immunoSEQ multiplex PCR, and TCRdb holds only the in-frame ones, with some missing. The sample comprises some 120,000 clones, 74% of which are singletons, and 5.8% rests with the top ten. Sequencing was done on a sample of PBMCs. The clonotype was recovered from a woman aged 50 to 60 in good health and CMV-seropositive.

This CDR3 reads CASLDSYNEQFF. In nucleotides, the CDR3 is TGTGCCAGCCTAGACAGCTACAATGAGCAGTTCTTC. The chain is built from TRBV11-3 and TRBJ2-1, with TRBD1 as a possible D gene (5 bases). CDR1 SGHNT and CDR2 YENEEA come from the germline V gene. The CDR3 loop spans 12 amino acids. The V gene lost 8 bases and the J gene lost 3 bases, with 8 bases spanning the gap.